The 19 T cell receptor beta chains in this list originate from one sample, sequenced in a study of blood T cell repertoires in COVID-19. Profiling relied on immunoSEQ multiplex PCR, and the TCRdb table lists in-frame clones only, not all of them. Among approximately 470,000 clones listed, around 85% were seen once. Sequencing was carried out using peripheral blood. These receptors were taken from a human donor in a cohort sampled during active COVID-19.

As for this clone: The limits of the CDR3 on the DNA are not certain, so only TCRdb's listed CDR3 is given. The chain combines TRBV3-1 (or the pseudogene TRBV3-2) with TRBJ1-1; no DNA check was done on the table's D call, TRBD1. Counting both end residues, the CDR3 totals 15 amino acids. Germline loops: CDR1 LGHDT, CDR2 YNNKEL (reference sequence). Here the CDR3 reads CASSLSGVKNTEAFF.

The chain joins TRBV28 to TRBJ2-2; weak D call: TRBD1 (5 bases). Trimming took off 8 bases at V and 5 bases at J, with 15 bases between the two ends. The germline V gene has CDR1 MDHEN and CDR2 SYDVKM. This CDR3 contains 14 residues. CDR3 sequence: CASRVPRETGELFF. The CDR3 region has the DNA TGTGCCAGCCGGGTCCCCAGGGAAACCGGGGAGCTGTTTTTT.

The CDR3 region is CASSEVGGRIAETQYF. Here the CDR3 DNA reads TGTGCCAGCAGTGAAGTCGGGGGGCGAATAGCAGAGACCCAGTACTTC. The rearrangement joins TRBV6-1 to TRBJ2-5, with D perhaps TRBD2 (7 bases). The CDR3 runs 16 residues. The germline CDR1 and CDR2 sequences are MNHNS and SASEGT. Trimming stripped 1 base from V and 4 bases from J, with 16 bases between.

The genes are TRBV19 and TRBJ2-2; TRBD2 matches at 9 bases. Germline trimming cut 5 bases from V and 1 base from J; bases unmatched to any gene: 5. Per the germline V gene, CDR1 is LNHDA and CDR2 is SQIVND (reference sequence). The CDR3 spans 16 residues. CDR3 DNA sequence: TGTGCCAGTAGTGGGGGACTAGCAGTGAACACCGGGGAGCTGTTTTTT. It specifies CASSGGLAVNTGELFF.

This chain joins TRBV7-3 and TRBJ1-1; D may be TRBD1 (5 bases). CDR1 is SGHTA and CDR2 is FQGTGA in the germline V gene. The CDR3 totals 15 residues. Trimming cost V 5 bases and J 5 bases, with 18 bases left between them. For the CDR3, the DNA is TGTGCCAGCAGCCTCAACCTCATGGGGGGGACTGAAGCTTTCTTT. This encodes CASSLNLMGGTEAFF. The full variable domain, rest sourced from reference TRBV7-3 and TRBJ1-1, is GAGVSQTPSNKVTEKGKYVELRCDPISGHTALYWYRQSLGQGPEFLIYFQGTGAADDSGLPNDRFFAVRPEGSVSTLKIQRTERGDSAVYLCASSLNLMGGTEAFFGQGTRLTVV.

This chain joins TRBV7-3 and TRBJ2-1, with 8 bases identical to TRBD2. Germline assignment: CDR1 SGHTA and CDR2 FQGTGA. This CDR3 has 19 residues. V was pared by 5 bases and J by 8 bases, with 23 bases of the junction left unmatched. CDR3 bases: TGTGCCAGCAGCCAACGGGGGGGGGCACGGGACCACCACTCGGATGAGCAGTTCTTC. This encodes CASSQRGGARDHHSDEQFF.

The chain is built from TRBV9 and TRBJ2-7; D remains unclear. Germline V gene sequence: CDR1 SGDLS, CDR2 YYNGEE. The V end lost 0 bases, the J end lost 2 bases, and 9 bases lay between the germline ends. The CDR3 contains 14 residues. In nucleotides, the CDR3 is TGTGCCAGCAGCGTAGGGCCAGATCCCTACGAGCAGTACTTC. Translated: CASSVGPDPYEQYF.

This clone has more than one count but fewer than ten. The V gene is TRBV7-9, the J gene TRBJ2-7; the D is unclear. V was clipped by 5 bases and J by 2 bases, with 16 bases between them. Germline values: CDR1 SEHNR, CDR2 FQNEAQ (reference sequence). The CDR3 extends over 15 amino acids. The CDR3 DNA follows: TGTGCCAGCAGCCAAGGTGCGGCTTCTACCTACGAGCAGTACTTC. Its protein product is CASSQGAASTYEQYF. The entire variable domain, with the rest obtained from reference TRBV7-9 and TRBJ2-7, is as follows: DTGVSQNPRHKITKRGQNVTFRCDPISEHNRLYWYRQTLGQGPEFLTYFQNEAQLEKSRLLSDRFSAERPKGSFSTLEIQRTEQGDSAMYLCASSQGAASTYEQYFGPGTRLTVT.

CDR3 in DNA: TGTGCCAGCAGCTTGGCGACCGGGACTAGCGATACAGATACGCAGTATTTT. Protein: CASSLATGTSDTDTQYF. This chain joins TRBV5-4 and TRBJ2-3; 10 bases map to TRBD2. This CDR3 region has 17 residues. Germline V gives CDR1 SGHNT, CDR2 YYREEE (reference sequence). The ends lost 0 bases at V and 3 bases at J; junction bases unmatched: 7.

The chain has TRBV4-2 and TRBJ2-7; 7 bases line up with TRBD2. V was clipped by 4 bases and J by 0 bases; unmatched bases: 12. CDR3 length: 17 residues. Germline V gene lookup returns CDR1 LGHNA and CDR2 YNFKEQ. In DNA form, the CDR3 reads TGTGCCAGCAGCCCGCTACACGGAGCGGGAAGCTCCTACGAGCAGTACTTC. Protein sequence: CASSPLHGAGSSYEQYF.

The chain joins TRBV4-2 to TRBJ2-5; 7 nucleotides align to TRBD2. The CDR3 loop spans 15 amino acids. Germline values: CDR1 LGHNA, CDR2 YNFKEQ. Trimming took 2 bases from V and 1 from J; bases not matched to a gene: 4. The CDR3 loop reads CASSQSASGQETQYF. The CDR3 DNA sequence: TGTGCCAGCAGCCAAAGTGCTAGCGGCCAAGAGACCCAGTACTTC.

The V call is TRBV7-2, the J call TRBJ2-3, with D unresolved. The CDR3 length is 16 residues. The V gene's germline CDR1 is SGHTA and CDR2 FQGNSA. Trimming removed 1 base at V and 2 bases at J, with 13 bases between. The CDR3 loop is CASSLGSHRYTDTQYF. In nucleotides, the CDR3 is TGTGCCAGCAGCTTAGGGTCTCACCGCTACACAGATACGCAGTATTTT.

V gene TRBV7-9 combines with J gene TRBJ2-6; tentative D call: TRBD1 (5 bases). V was pared by 5 bases and J by 0 bases, with 8 bases between. Looked up from germline, CDR1 is SEHNR and CDR2 is FQNEAQ (reference sequence). This CDR3 is 15 amino acids long. CDR3 coding DNA: TGTGCCAGCAGCCAGGGCTTCTCTGGGGCCAACGTCCTGACTTTC. This sequence encodes CASSQGFSGANVLTF.

The genes are TRBV27 and TRBJ2-3; perhaps TRBD2 as D (5 bases). The CDR3 runs to 14 residues. With 6 bases removed from V and 4 bases from J, the gap between germline ends came to 14 bases. The germline V gene encodes CDR1 MNHEY and CDR2 SMNVEV (reference sequence). The DNA of the CDR3 is TGTGCCAGCAGACTGGGAAGCGGAGCAGATACGCAGTATTTT. It codes for CASRLGSGADTQYF.

Here the CDR3 reads CASSKGGLAGFWAYNEQFF. For the CDR3, the DNA is TGTGCCAGCAGCAAAGGGGGACTAGCGGGATTTTGGGCCTACAATGAGCAGTTCTTC. The rearrangement joins TRBV21-1 to TRBJ2-1; TRBD2 is the table's D call, not checked against the DNA. TRBV21-1 is classified as a pseudogene. The length of the CDR3 is 19 residues.

J is TRBJ1-6 and V is TRBV18; 7 bases match TRBD1. J was trimmed by 7 bases and V by 3 bases; bases with no gene match: 9. Looked up from germline, CDR1 is KGHSH and CDR2 is LQKENI. The CDR3 is 16 amino acids. The CDR3: CASSPDRVSWNSPLHF. The CDR3 region has the DNA TGTGCCAGCTCACCCGACAGGGTGAGTTGGAATTCACCCCTCCACTTT.

This clone has a count of ten or more. V usage is TRBV7-3 and J usage is TRBJ2-5; 7 bases fit TRBD2. CDR1 SGHTA and CDR2 FQGTGA come from the germline V gene. J was trimmed by 5 bases and V by 2 bases; bases with no gene match: 8. The CDR3 runs 15 residues. This CDR3 is CASSLGGAGVETQYF. CDR3 coding DNA: TGTGCCAGCAGCTTAGGAGGGGCGGGAGTGGAGACCCAGTACTTC.

Note on this clone: This same CDR3 is encoded by further DNA sequences in the sample. The rearrangement uses TRBV19 and TRBJ2-5; 7 bases are a match to TRBD2. Germline CDR1 reads LNHDA; CDR2 reads SQIVND (reference sequence). CDR3 length equals 13 residues. J was trimmed by 4 bases and V by 3 bases; bases with no gene match: 2. The DNA for the CDR3 is TGTGCCAGTAGTATTGCGGGAGCAGAGACCCAGTACTTC. Protein product: CASSIAGAETQYF.

The chain couples TRBV7-2 to TRBJ2-4; maybe TRBD1 (6 bases). Germline V gene lookup returns CDR1 SGHTA and CDR2 FQGNSA. The length of the CDR3 is 16 residues. V lost 5 bases, J lost 6 bases, and 20 bases lay in between. This CDR3 is CASSLEYRVRRNIQYF. DNA for the CDR3: TGTGCCAGCAGCCTCGAATACAGGGTGAGGAGAAACATTCAGTACTTC.